These T cell receptor beta chains were read from a single sample in a study of T-cell memory formation after mild COVID-19. TCRdb reanalysed the 5' RACE reads using MiXCR and keeps one entry per CDR3 protein. The sample records hundreds of thousands of distinct CDR3 sequences, roughly an eighth being singletons. What was sequenced was PBMCs or a T cell subset sorted from them (not recorded which). The source of these receptors is a man between 18 and 29 years old who had mild COVID-19 (a few samples of this study predate the infection). Cell type and time point are not known. The CDR3 runs from the conserved cysteine through the conserved F or W. The D gene is left open where the match is weak. Rows may omit the clone size; those that give it use once, few, many or a size class.

J | size | D | V | CDR3 | DNA
TRBJ2-1 | - | TRBD2 | TRBV20-1 | CSARAPAGEQFF | TGCAGTGCTAGAGCACCAGCGGGAGAGCAGTTCTTC
TRBJ2-1 | many | TRBD1 | TRBV12-3/TRBV12-4 | CASRPTGNVYNEQFF | TGTGCCAGCAGGCCGACAGGGAACGTCTACAATGAGCAGTTCTTC
TRBJ2-7 | - | TRBD1 | TRBV10-1 | CASSGNRGRDEQYF | TGCGCCAGCAGTGGTAACAGGGGAAGGGACGAGCAGTACTTC
TRBJ2-6 | few | TRBD1 | TRBV2 | CASRTGFSGANVLTF | TGTGCCAGCAGGACAGGGTTCTCGGGGGCCAACGTCCTGACTTTC
TRBJ1-4 | - | TRBD1 | TRBV4-2 | CASTLNSQGAPNEKLFF | TGTGCCAGCACGCTTAACTCGCAGGGGGCCCCTAATGAAAAACTGTTTTTT
TRBJ2-3 | - | - | TRBV6-5 | CASSYGLPGWSNTDTQYF | TGTGCCAGCAGTTACGGGCTCCCCGGGTGGTCTAACACAGATACGCAGTATTTT
TRBJ1-1 | - | TRBD1 | TRBV7-6 | CASSPIDRDNTEAFF | TGTGCCAGCAGCCCCATCGACAGGGACAACACTGAAGCTTTCTTT
TRBJ1-1 | - | - | TRBV6-2/TRBV6-3 | CAIRTAYLNTEAFF | TGTGCCATCCGGACAGCCTACTTGAACACTGAAGCTTTCTTT
TRBJ1-5 | - | - | TRBV20-1 | CSARSRQGNQPQHF | TGCAGTGCTAGATCTCGGCAGGGGAATCAGCCCCAGCATTTT
TRBJ2-5 | many | - | TRBV29-1 | CSVLGDGETQYF | TGCAGCGTGCTAGGGGACGGAGAGACCCAGTACTTC
TRBJ1-6 | - | - | TRBV20-1 | CSARTRKVSYNSPLHF | TGCAGTGCTAGGACTCGGAAGGTGTCCTATAATTCACCCCTCCACTTT
TRBJ1-1 | few | - | TRBV7-9 | CASSQVFGGTTEAFF | TGTGCCAGCAGCCAGGTTTTTGGGGGGACCACTGAAGCTTTCTTT
TRBJ2-7 | - | - | TRBV5-1 | CASSPVRGAVREQYF | TGCGCCAGCAGCCCCGTAAGGGGAGCAGTACGGGAGCAGTACTTC
TRBJ2-3 | few | - | TRBV20-1 | CSARGTRGTDTQYF | TGCAGTGCTAGAGGAACGAGGGGCACAGATACGCAGTATTTT
TRBJ2-2 | - | TRBD2 | TRBV7-9 | CASGGGGLNTGELFF | TGTGCCAGCGGCGGCGGGGGGTTGAACACCGGGGAGCTGTTTTTT
TRBJ2-3 | - | - | TRBV9 | CASSVATDTQYF | TGTGCCAGCAGCGTAGCTACGGATACGCAGTATTTT
TRBJ2-1 | - | - | TRBV6-6 | CASSYGVGGYNEQFF | TGTGCCAGCAGTTACGGAGTAGGGGGGTACAATGAGCAGTTCTTC
TRBJ2-7 | - | TRBD1 | TRBV12-3/TRBV12-4 | CASSLAGTVSEQYF | TGTGCCAGCAGTTTAGCCGGGACAGTTAGCGAGCAGTACTTC
TRBJ2-7 | few | - | TRBV20-1 | CSVPRQESYEQYF | TGCAGTGTCCCTCGACAGGAGTCCTACGAGCAGTACTTC
TRBJ2-5 | - | TRBD2 | TRBV5-1 | CASSLEWTGLAGEETQYF | TGCGCCAGCAGCTTGGAATGGACCGGACTAGCGGGGGAAGAGACCCAGTACTTC
TRBJ2-3 | few | TRBD2 | TRBV9 | CASSLGTSGPTDTQYF | TGTGCCAGCAGCCTAGGGACTAGCGGCCCCACAGATACGCAGTATTTT
TRBJ1-1 | few | - | TRBV20-1 | CSASQLAAGGVLAFF | TGCAGTGCTAGTCAGCTGGCAGCTGGGGGGGTGCTGGCTTTCTTT
TRBJ2-7 | - | - | TRBV3-1 | CATQTGDEQYF | TGTGCCACCCAGACAGGAGACGAGCAGTACTTC
TRBJ2-1 | few | - | TRBV7-3 | CASSPRNPVSYNEQFF | TGTGCCAGCAGCCCCAGAAACCCGGTATCCTACAATGAGCAGTTCTTC
TRBJ2-1 | - | - | TRBV24-1 | CATSEQDGEQFF | TGTGCCACCAGTGAACAGGACGGTGAGCAGTTCTTC
TRBJ2-5 | - | TRBD2 | TRBV5-4 | CASSSRTSSETQYF | TGTGCCAGCAGCTCCAGGACTAGTTCGGAGACCCAGTACTTC
TRBJ2-3 | - | - | TRBV7-9 | CASLVSANPSTDTQYF | TGTGCCAGCCTGGTCTCCGCGAACCCTAGCACAGATACGCAGTATTTT
TRBJ1-1 | few | - | TRBV6-6 | CASSYPRPLGTEAFF | TGTGCCAGCAGTTACCCACGGCCTCTTGGGACTGAAGCTTTCTTT
TRBJ1-2 | few | - | TRBV2 | CASSGGRDNRGLNTF | TGTGCCAGCAGTGGGGGACGGGACAATCGCGGTCTAAACACCTTC